The present TCR beta chain was sequenced within a study of T cell responses to AZD1222 COVID-19 vaccine. In the study overall: Second doses at about 4 or about 12 weeks were pooled.

As concerns this clone: Its matching antigen is unknown.

The V and J ends lost 1 base and 3 bases, in that order; junction bases with no gene match: 5. CDR3 length: 15 residues. Germline V lookup: CDR1 SGHTA, CDR2 FQGNSA. Study-wide findings and caveats: Donors, mostly white British, included more females; clonal diversity was possibly underestimated. Following two doses of AZD1222, Spike-specific TCR breadth and depth rose. Distributed over spike, vaccine-associated CD4 TCRs predominated at 160-218 and 743-854.

Data came from immunoSEQ multiplex PCR; TCRdb stores just in-frame clones and leaves some out. The profile shows 150,000 or so clones, 90% to 95% of them singletons. The source was peripheral blood, collected on day 0 of AZD1222 vaccination. The rearrangement links TRBV7-2 to TRBJ1-2; TRBD1 agrees at 7 bases. The receptor's source is an adult in good health. The CDR3 region is CASSLETGLDYGYTF. In DNA form, the CDR3 reads TGTGCCAGCAGCTTAGAGACAGGGTTAGACTATGGCTACACCTTC.